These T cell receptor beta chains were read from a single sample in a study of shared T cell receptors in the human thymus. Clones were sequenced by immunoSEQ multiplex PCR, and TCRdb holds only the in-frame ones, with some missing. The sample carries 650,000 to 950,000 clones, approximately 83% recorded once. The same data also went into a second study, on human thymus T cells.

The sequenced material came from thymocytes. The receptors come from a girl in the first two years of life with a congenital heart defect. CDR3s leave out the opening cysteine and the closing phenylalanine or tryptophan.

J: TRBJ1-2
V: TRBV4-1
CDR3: ASSQEGSRQGADGYT

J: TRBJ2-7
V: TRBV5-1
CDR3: ASSLGPGQRRSEQY

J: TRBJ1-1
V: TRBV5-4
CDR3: ASSLSPGGTEAF

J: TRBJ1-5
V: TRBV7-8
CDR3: ASSLRASAGPHQPQH

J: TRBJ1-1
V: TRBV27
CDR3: ASSLFGQPRMNTEAF

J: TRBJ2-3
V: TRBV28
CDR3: ASSFIGGGSTDTQY

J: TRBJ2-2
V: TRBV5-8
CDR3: ASSWQGSGELF

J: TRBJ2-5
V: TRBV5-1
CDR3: ASSLAPPRGKETQY

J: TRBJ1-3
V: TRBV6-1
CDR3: ASSYRDSGNTIY

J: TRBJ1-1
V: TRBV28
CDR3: ASSCNRMNTEAF

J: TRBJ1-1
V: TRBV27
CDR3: ASSSSTEAF

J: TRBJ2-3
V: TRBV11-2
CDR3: ASSSGTSGALTDTQY

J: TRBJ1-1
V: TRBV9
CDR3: ASSARSGGAF

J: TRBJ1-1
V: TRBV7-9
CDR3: ASSLKWQNTEAF

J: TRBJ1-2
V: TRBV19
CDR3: ASSTTPGTGGTPHYGYT

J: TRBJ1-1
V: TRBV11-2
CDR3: ASSLFGGIAF

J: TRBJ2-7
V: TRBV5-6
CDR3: ASSLGTRESRQY

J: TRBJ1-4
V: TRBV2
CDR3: ASSEAGLPGENEKLF

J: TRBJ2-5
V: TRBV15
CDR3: ATSRAPRALARATTQY

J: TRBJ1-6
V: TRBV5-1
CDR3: ASSLSEGPYNSPLH

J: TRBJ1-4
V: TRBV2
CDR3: ASRAEARGTNEKLF

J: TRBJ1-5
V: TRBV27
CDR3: ASSFRHRSNQPQH

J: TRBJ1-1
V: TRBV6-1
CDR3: ASNRSRHTEAF

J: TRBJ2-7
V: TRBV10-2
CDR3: ASKKPTDTYEQY

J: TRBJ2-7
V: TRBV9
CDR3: ASSGRGQGAHEQY

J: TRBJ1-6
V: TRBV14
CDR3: ASSPGHPGSPLH

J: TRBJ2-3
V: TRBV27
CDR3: ASSFRGRGGTDTQY

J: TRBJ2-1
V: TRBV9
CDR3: ASSKAGGNEQF

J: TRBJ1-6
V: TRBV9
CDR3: ASSVAGGAGRNSPLH

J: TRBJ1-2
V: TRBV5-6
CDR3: ASSFDRTNYGYT

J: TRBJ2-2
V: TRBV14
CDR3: ASSQGRFTGVDTGELF

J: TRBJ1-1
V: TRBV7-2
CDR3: ASSLGGGNTEAF

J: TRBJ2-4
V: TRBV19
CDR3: ASSEPGLEKGVLAKNIQY

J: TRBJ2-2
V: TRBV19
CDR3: ASSIDQGGDHNTGELF

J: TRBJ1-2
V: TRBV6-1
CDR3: ASRNRVADGYT

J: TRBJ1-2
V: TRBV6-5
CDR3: ASSPRGQDYGYT

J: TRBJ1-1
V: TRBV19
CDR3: ASIRGSGTEAF